The T cell receptor beta chain described here comes from a study of T-cell reconstitution after alpha-beta-depleted transplantation in children. This clonotype has a handful of counts. Its antigen is unknown. General study points: Reportedly, roughly two months post-transplant, alpha-beta T cells arose from several hundred expanded graft clones. TCRbeta diversity was high at day 60 in some patients (a result of surviving recipient T cells and thymic progenitors). A year post-transplant, T-cell counts and diversity derived mostly from newly produced T cells.

TCRbeta library preparation incorporated unique molecular identifiers. One entry per CDR3 protein results from TCRdb running MiXCR on the PCR reads. The table lists a few hundred thousand distinct CDR3 sequences, around 27% of them singletons, with under 45% in the top ten. The sequence derives from a boy less than two years old with Wiskott-Aldrich syndrome, due to receive a stem cell transplant. Source: PBMCs, taken before TCRalphabeta/CD19-depleted stem cell transplant.

CDR3 amino acids: CASRESGTEQYF. CDR3 DNA sequence: TGTGCCAGCAGGGAAAGCGGGACCGAGCAGTACTTC. The rearrangement joins TRBV6-6 to TRBJ2-7, with TRBD2 matching 7 bases. This CDR3 has 12 amino acids. The J segment lost 6 bases and the V segment lost 6 bases, leaving 5 bases of the junction unmatched. Germline V gives CDR1 MNHNY, CDR2 SVGAGI (reference sequence).